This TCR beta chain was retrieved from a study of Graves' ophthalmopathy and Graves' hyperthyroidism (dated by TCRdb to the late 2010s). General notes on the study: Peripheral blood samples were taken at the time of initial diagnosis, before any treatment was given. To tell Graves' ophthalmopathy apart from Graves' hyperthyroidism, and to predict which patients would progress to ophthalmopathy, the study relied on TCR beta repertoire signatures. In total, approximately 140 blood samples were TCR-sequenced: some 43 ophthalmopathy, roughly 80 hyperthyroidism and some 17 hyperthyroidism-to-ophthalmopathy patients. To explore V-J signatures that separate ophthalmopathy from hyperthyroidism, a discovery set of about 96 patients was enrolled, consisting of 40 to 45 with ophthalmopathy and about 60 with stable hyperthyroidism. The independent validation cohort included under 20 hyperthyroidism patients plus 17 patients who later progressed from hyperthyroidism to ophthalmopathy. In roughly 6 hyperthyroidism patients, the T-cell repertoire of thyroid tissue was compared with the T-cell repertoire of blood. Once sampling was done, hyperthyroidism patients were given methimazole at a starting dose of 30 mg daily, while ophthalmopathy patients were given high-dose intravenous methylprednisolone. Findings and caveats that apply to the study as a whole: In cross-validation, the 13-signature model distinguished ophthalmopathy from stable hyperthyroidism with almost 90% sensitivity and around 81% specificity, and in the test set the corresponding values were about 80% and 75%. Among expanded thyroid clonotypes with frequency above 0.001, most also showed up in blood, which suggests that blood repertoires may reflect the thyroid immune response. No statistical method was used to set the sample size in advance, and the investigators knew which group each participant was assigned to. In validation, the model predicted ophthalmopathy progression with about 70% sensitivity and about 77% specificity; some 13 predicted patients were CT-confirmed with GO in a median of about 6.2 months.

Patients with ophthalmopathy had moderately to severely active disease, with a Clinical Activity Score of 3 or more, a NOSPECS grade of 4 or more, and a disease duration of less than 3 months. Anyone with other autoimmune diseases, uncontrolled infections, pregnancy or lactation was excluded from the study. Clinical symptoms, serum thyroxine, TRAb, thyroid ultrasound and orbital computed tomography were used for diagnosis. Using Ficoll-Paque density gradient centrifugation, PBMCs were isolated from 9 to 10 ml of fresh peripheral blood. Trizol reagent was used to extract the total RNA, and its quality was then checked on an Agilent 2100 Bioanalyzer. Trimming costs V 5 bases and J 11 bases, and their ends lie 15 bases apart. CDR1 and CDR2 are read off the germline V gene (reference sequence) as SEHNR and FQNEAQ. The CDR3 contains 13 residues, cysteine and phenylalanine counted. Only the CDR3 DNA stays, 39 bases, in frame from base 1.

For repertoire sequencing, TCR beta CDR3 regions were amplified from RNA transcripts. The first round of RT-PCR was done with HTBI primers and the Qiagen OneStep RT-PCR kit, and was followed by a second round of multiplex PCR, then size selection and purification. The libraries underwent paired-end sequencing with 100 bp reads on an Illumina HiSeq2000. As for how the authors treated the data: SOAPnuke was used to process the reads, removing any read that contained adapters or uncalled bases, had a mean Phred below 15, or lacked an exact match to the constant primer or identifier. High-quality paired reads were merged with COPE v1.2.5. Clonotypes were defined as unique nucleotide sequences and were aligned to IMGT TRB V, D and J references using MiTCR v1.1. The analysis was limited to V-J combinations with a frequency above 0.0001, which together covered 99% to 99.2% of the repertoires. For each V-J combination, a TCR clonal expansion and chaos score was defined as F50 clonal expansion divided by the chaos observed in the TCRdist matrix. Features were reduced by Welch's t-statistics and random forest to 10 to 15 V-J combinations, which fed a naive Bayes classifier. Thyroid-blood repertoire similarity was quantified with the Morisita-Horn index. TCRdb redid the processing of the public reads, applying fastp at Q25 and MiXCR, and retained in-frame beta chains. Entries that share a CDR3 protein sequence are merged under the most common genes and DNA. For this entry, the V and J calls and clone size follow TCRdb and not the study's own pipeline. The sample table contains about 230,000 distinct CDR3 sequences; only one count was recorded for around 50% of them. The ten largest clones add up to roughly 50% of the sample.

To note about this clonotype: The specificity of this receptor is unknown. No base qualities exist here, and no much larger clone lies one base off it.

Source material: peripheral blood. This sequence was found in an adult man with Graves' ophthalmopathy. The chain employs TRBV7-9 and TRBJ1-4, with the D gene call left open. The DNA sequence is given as TGTGCCAGCAGCCCCCCGACTGCCGATAAACTGTTTTTT. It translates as CASSPPTADKLFF.